The 30 T cell receptor beta chains given below trace back to one sample, sequenced in a study of T cells after yellow fever vaccination. TCRdb redid the calling of the 5' RACE reads with MiXCR, one entry per CDR3 protein. The repertoire consists of hundreds of thousands of distinct CDR3 sequences, with more than 9% occurring once and the leading ten covering under 15%. The sample consisted of PBMCs, taken on the day of the yellow fever booster vaccination. These TCRs come from a man aged 25 to 45 who received the YFV17D yellow fever vaccine.

The V call is TRBV4-3, the J call TRBJ2-2; 7 nucleotides line up with TRBD2. This CDR3 has 16 residues. Germline assignment: CDR1 LGHNA and CDR2 YSLEER. V shed 4 bases and J 3 bases; nucleotides not matched to a gene: 8. CDR3: CASSRRGSVDTGELFF. CDR3 bases: TGCGCCAGCAGCCGGCGCGGGAGCGTTGACACCGGGGAGCTGTTTTTT.

The chain has TRBV18 and TRBJ2-7; the D gene is possibly TRBD2 (5 bases). Trimming shortened V by 3 bases and J by 11 bases, and 17 bases separated the two germline ends. This CDR3 contains 13 residues. The V gene's germline CDR1 is KGHSH and CDR2 LQKENI. The DNA for the CDR3 is TGTGCCAGCTCACCCACACCTGACTACGGGGAGTACTTC. Its translation: CASSPTPDYGEYF.

This clonotype has a handful of counts. V and J are TRBV7-9 and TRBJ2-7; D ambiguous. Deletions cut 5 bases from V and 7 bases from J, with 12 bases between. CDR1 is SEHNR and CDR2 is FQNEAQ in the germline V gene (reference sequence). The CDR3 is 12 amino acids. CDR3 in DNA: TGTGCCAGCAGCCAACAACAAGAAGAGCAGTACTTC. Its protein is CASSQQQEEQYF.

The V gene is TRBV7-2, the J gene TRBJ1-2, with 7 bases lining up with TRBD1. J was trimmed by 3 bases and V by 5 bases; bases with no gene match: 12. This CDR3 spans 16 amino acids. CDR1 SGHTA and CDR2 FQGNSA come from the germline V gene. The CDR3 DNA follows: TGTGCCAGCAGCCCTATCTACAGGGGAGTGGACTATGGCTACACCTTC. This codes for CASSPIYRGVDYGYTF.

This clonotype was recorded a few times. V gene TRBV29-1 combines with J gene TRBJ2-4, with TRBD1 matching over 9 bases. Germline CDR1 is SQVTM and CDR2 is ANQGSEA. The ends lost 6 bases at V and 3 bases at J; junction bases unmatched: 6. CDR3 length equals 14 residues. CDR3 sequence reads: CSVRKDRGKNIQYF. The CDR3 nucleotides read TGCAGCGTCCGAAAGGACAGGGGCAAAAACATTCAGTACTTC.

This clonotype has ten or more counts. This sequence joins TRBV5-1 and TRBJ2-2, with D perhaps matching TRBD1 (5 bases). CDR3 size: 14 residues. The germline gives CDR1 SGHRS, CDR2 YFSETQ. V was shortened by 0 bases and J by 7 bases, with 10 bases between the two germline ends. The CDR3: CASSLAGQSGELFF. The DNA for the CDR3 is TGCGCCAGCAGCTTGGCAGGGCAGAGCGGGGAGCTGTTTTTT.

The gene calls are TRBV6-2 or TRBV6-3 and TRBJ1-1; D is unclear. V lost 5 bases, J lost 0 bases, and 10 bases lay in between. Germline CDR1 is MNHEY and CDR2 is SVGEGT. This CDR3 region has 14 residues. The CDR3 reads CASSPYEMNTEAFF. The CDR3 coding sequence is TGTGCCAGCAGTCCCTACGAGATGAACACTGAAGCTTTCTTT.

Many counts were recorded for this clonotype. CDR3 residues: CASSLGWENEQFF. CDR3 coding DNA: TGTGCCAGCAGTTTAGGTTGGGAAAATGAGCAGTTCTTC. This chain joins TRBV28 and TRBJ2-1, with D unresolved. Germline CDR1 and CDR2: MDHEN and SYDVKM. The CDR3 consists of 13 residues. With 2 bases removed from V and 7 bases from J, the gap between germline ends came to 9 bases.

This chain links TRBV30 with TRBJ2-1, with 9 bases identical to TRBD2. The V and J ends lost 5 bases and 10 bases, in that order; junction bases with no gene match: 12. The CDR3 totals 14 residues. Germline V gene sequence: CDR1 GTSNPN, CDR2 SVGIG (reference sequence). CDR3 in amino acids: CAWVTSGSLKEQFF. The DNA for the CDR3 is TGTGCCTGGGTTACTAGCGGGTCCTTGAAGGAGCAGTTCTTC.

There are a few counts of this clonotype. The chain combines TRBV20-1 with TRBJ2-7; D call uncertain. The CDR3 has 12 amino acids. Germline CDR1 and CDR2: DFQATT and SNEGSKA (reference sequence). V was clipped by 1 base and J by 3 bases, with 7 bases between them. The CDR3 spells CSARGGNYEQYF. As DNA, the CDR3 is TGCAGTGCTAGAGGCGGAAACTACGAGCAGTACTTC.

This clonotype was counted between two and nine times. The rearrangement uses TRBV10-3 and TRBJ2-7; the D is unclear. Germline V gives CDR1 ENHRY, CDR2 SYGVKD. Trimming removed 7 bases at V and 4 bases at J, with 11 bases between. The CDR3 is 12 amino acids. This chain's CDR3 is CAIKDNEYEQYF. The CDR3 region has the DNA TGTGCCATCAAAGACAATGAATACGAGCAGTACTTC.

This chain uses TRBV7-9 with TRBJ1-6; no reliable D call. CDR3 length: 10 amino acids. CDR1 SEHNR and CDR2 FQNEAQ come from the germline V gene (reference sequence). Between the trimmed V and J ends, which lost 5 bases and 15 bases, there was a span of 8 bases. The CDR3 DNA follows: TGTGCCAGCAGCGAGAGCGGCCTCCACTTT. Its translation is CASSESGLHF.

CDR3: CAWITGAGTKYEQYF. In DNA form, the CDR3 reads TGTGCCTGGATTACCGGAGCGGGAACTAAATACGAGCAGTACTTC. V and J are TRBV30 and TRBJ2-7; 7 bases agree with TRBD2. The J segment lost 4 bases and the V segment lost 4 bases, leaving 13 bases of the junction unmatched. Germline-derived CDR1 and CDR2 are GTSNPN and SVGIG (reference sequence). The CDR3 is 15 amino acids.

This clonotype was counted a few times. The chain employs TRBV20-1 and TRBJ2-3, with 8 nucleotides matching TRBD1. CDR3 size: 15 residues. Unmatched junction bases numbered 5, after V lost 2 bases and J lost 1 base. Looked up from germline, CDR1 is DFQATT and CDR2 is SNEGSKA (reference sequence). CDR3 sequence reads: CSARIPGQGTDTQYF. In DNA form, the CDR3 reads TGCAGTGCTAGAATCCCGGGACAGGGCACAGATACGCAGTATTTT.

A few counts support this clonotype. CDR3 amino acids: CASSPGSIGYTF. As DNA, the CDR3 is TGTGCCAGCTCACCAGGCTCTATCGGCTACACCTTC. The chain joins TRBV18 to TRBJ1-2; D uncertain. The germline CDR1 and CDR2 sequences are KGHSH and LQKENI. V was shortened by 2 bases and J by 8 bases, with 9 bases between the two germline ends. The length of the CDR3 is 12 residues.

The chain couples TRBV11-2 to TRBJ2-7; 7 bases map to TRBD1. Trimming took 6 bases from V and 3 from J; bases not matched to a gene: 11. This CDR3 spans 15 amino acids. Per the germline V gene, CDR1 is SGHAT and CDR2 is FQNNGV. Here the CDR3 DNA reads TGTGCCAGCAGACTTGACGGGGACAGTAACTACGAGCAGTACTTC. Its protein product is CASRLDGDSNYEQYF.

The chain uses TRBV18 and TRBJ2-5; 7 bases agree with TRBD1. J was trimmed by 3 bases and V by 6 bases; bases with no gene match: 4. CDR1 is KGHSH, CDR2 LQKENI, per germline. This CDR3 region has 13 residues. For the CDR3, the DNA is TGTGCCAGCTCTTACGGACAGGAAGAGACCCAGTACTTC. Translation: CASSYGQEETQYF. Based on the CDR3 plus reference TRBV18 and TRBJ2-5, the full variable domain is NAGVMQNPRHLVRRRGQEARLRCSPMKGHSHVYWYRQLPEEGLKFMVYLQKENIIDESGMPKERFSAEFPKEGPSILRIQQVVRGDSAAYFCASSYGQEETQYFGPGTRLLVL.

The chain recombines TRBV7-9 with TRBJ2-1; D is possibly TRBD2 (5 bases). The germline V gene has CDR1 SEHNR and CDR2 FQNEAQ (reference sequence). V lost 5 bases and J lost 15, with 20 bases in between. This CDR3 has 13 residues. The CDR3 DNA reads TGTGCCAGCAGCACCAGGACGGTCGAGGGTGTGTTCTTC. The encoded protein is CASSTRTVEGVFF.

The table lists this clonotype with a few counts. This rearrangement joins TRBV7-2 to TRBJ2-3; D uncertain. The CDR3 sequence is 15 residues long. CDR1 is SGHTA, CDR2 FQGNSA, per germline. The V end was cut by 3 bases, the J end by 10 bases, with 20 bases between. The CDR3 here is CASSFGTQIRSAQYF. The DNA for the CDR3 is TGTGCCAGCAGCTTCGGAACACAGATACGCAGTGCGCAGTATTTT.

The chain joins TRBV27 to TRBJ1-2; a possible D gene is TRBD1 (6 bases). This CDR3 comprises 15 residues. Germline values: CDR1 MNHEY, CDR2 SMNVEV (reference sequence). The V end was cut by 1 base, the J end by 8 bases, with 17 bases between. The CDR3 region has the DNA TGTGCCAGCAGTTTATTATCCAGGGGATCGAGAGGCTACACCTTC. Protein sequence: CASSLLSRGSRGYTF.

The rearrangement uses TRBV7-8 and TRBJ1-5; D not resolved. Germline V lookup: CDR1 SGHVS, CDR2 FQNEAQ. V was shortened by 5 bases and J by 3 bases, with 11 bases between the two germline ends. This CDR3 has 14 amino acids. As DNA, the CDR3 is TGTGCCAGCAGCCCTGGGCTCCACAATCAGCCCCAGCATTTT. Its protein product is CASSPGLHNQPQHF.

This clonotype was seen repeatedly, ten times or more. The rearrangement links TRBV20-1 to TRBJ2-1; 10 nucleotides line up with TRBD2. CDR1 is DFQATT and CDR2 is SNEGSKA in the germline V gene (reference sequence). There are 14 residues in the CDR3. The J segment lost 7 bases and the V segment lost 7 bases, leaving 10 bases of the junction unmatched. In DNA, the CDR3 is TGCAGTGTCCAACCACCGGGACTAGCGAATGAGCAGTTCTTC. Protein: CSVQPPGLANEQFF.

The chain employs TRBV20-1 and TRBJ2-1; a weak D match, TRBD2 (6 bases). CDR1 and CDR2 (germline): DFQATT, SNEGSKA (reference sequence). This CDR3 region has 15 residues. The V end was cut by 3 bases, the J end by 6 bases, with 18 bases between. This CDR3 is CSASRVGTPANEQFF. In DNA form, the CDR3 reads TGCAGTGCTAGCAGGGTAGGGACTCCCGCCAATGAGCAGTTCTTC.

This chain links TRBV3-1 with TRBJ2-5; D gene unclear. In germline, CDR1 is LGHDT, CDR2 YNNKEL (reference sequence). The V end was cut by 0 bases, the J end by 7 bases, with 15 bases between. CDR3 size: 15 residues. The CDR3 region is CASSQDLATMGTQYF. CDR3 bases: TGTGCCAGCAGCCAAGATCTGGCCACTATGGGGACCCAGTACTTC.

V usage is TRBV29-1 and J usage is TRBJ2-1; tentative D call: TRBD2 (5 bases). The germline CDR1 and CDR2 sequences are SQVTM and ANQGSEA. CDR3 length equals 12 residues. The CDR3 DNA follows: TGCCGGGTGAGGGACTCCTACAATGAGCAGTTCTTC. The encoded protein is CRVRDSYNEQFF.

CDR3 nucleotide sequence: TGCAGTGCTAGAGAGGGGAGGCTAGCGGGAGATCGGGAGACCCAGTACTTC. Translating it yields CSAREGRLAGDRETQYF. The rearrangement joins TRBV20-1 to TRBJ2-5, with 10 bases that match TRBD2. The CDR3 totals 17 residues. Per the germline V gene, CDR1 is DFQATT and CDR2 is SNEGSKA (reference sequence). The trim removed 0 bases at V and 5 bases at J, leaving 12 bases unmatched.

As DNA, the CDR3 is TGCAGTGCAATACAGGGGGGGCGGTACAATGAGCAGTTCTTC. It encodes CSAIQGGRYNEQFF. The rearrangement uses TRBV20-1 and TRBJ2-1, with a tentative D call TRBD1 (8 bases). Germline V gene lookup returns CDR1 DFQATT and CDR2 SNEGSKA (reference sequence). The CDR3 extends over 14 amino acids. Trimming pared 6 bases from V and 4 bases from J, leaving 16 bases between.

This chain uses TRBV7-2 with TRBJ2-7, with TRBD2 matching over 7 bases. The germline V gene encodes CDR1 SGHTA and CDR2 FQGNSA. The junction had 12 bases not matched to a gene; V was cut back by 5 bases and J by 5 bases. CDR3 size: 15 residues. For the CDR3, the DNA is TGTGCCAGCAGCCTACGGTCGGGAGGTAGCCACGAGCAGTACTTC. Its protein product is CASSLRSGGSHEQYF.

The rearrangement links TRBV12-3 or TRBV12-4 to TRBJ1-5; 9 nucleotides agree with TRBD1. CDR3 length: 15 residues. After removal of 4 bases from V and 6 bases from J, the junction contained 7 bases not matched to a gene. The CDR3 reads CASSWDRVGIQPQHF. The DNA of the CDR3 is TGTGCCAGCAGTTGGGACAGGGTCGGTATTCAGCCCCAGCATTTT.

The chain carries TRBV7-2 and TRBJ2-5, with 11 bases that match TRBD2. Losses at the gene ends were 6 bases for V and 5 bases for J; bases not matched to a gene: 14. This CDR3 has 17 residues. Germline V gives CDR1 SGHTA, CDR2 FQGNSA. The CDR3 DNA is TGTGCCAGCAGTCCCGGGACTAGCGGTCCGTTGGTGGAGACCCAGTACTTC. Translation: CASSPGTSGPLVETQYF.